This TCR beta chain was retrieved from a study of patients and donors after allogeneic stem cell transplantation. TCRdb re-called the RT-PCR reads through MiXCR, storing one row per CDR3 protein. The table shows over 130,000 distinct CDR3 sequences, with about a third occurring only once. The TCR was taken from a human donor who was either an allogeneic HSCT recipient or a stem cell or donor lymphocyte infusion donor (not recorded which). It is not recorded whose cells these are; they may come from a transplant donor. The sample taken for sequencing was blood, either unsorted or a sorted T cell fraction (not recorded which).

CDR3 coding DNA: TGTGCCAGCAGCCAAGATGGGCAGGGCGATATCAATGAGCAGTTCTTC. Protein: CASSQDGQGDINEQFF. The chain joins TRBV4-2 to TRBJ2-1, with D possibly TRBD1 on 5 matching bases. This CDR3 spans 16 amino acids. CDR1 LGHNA and CDR2 YNFKEQ come from the germline V gene. V gave up 0 bases and J gave up 6 bases, with 15 bases separating them.